One sample yielded the 27 T cell receptor beta chains listed below, sequenced in a study of cytomegalovirus exposure and HLA in healthy donors. The PCR was carried out with 60 Vbeta primers and 13 Jbeta primers. The data were produced by immunoSEQ multiplex PCR, yet TCRdb's version contains in-frame clones alone and is incomplete. The data contain about 59,000 clones, over 60% of them singletons. Input material: PBMCs. These receptor sequences come from a young man in good health and CMV-seropositive.

This clone has just one count. This sequence joins TRBV28 and TRBJ2-5, with 8 bases lining up with TRBD2. The CDR3 is 15 residues long. V lost 4 bases and J lost 5; bases outside the gene matches: 9. The germline V gene has CDR1 MDHEN and CDR2 SYDVKM. Here the CDR3 DNA reads TGTGCCAGCAGTTCAAGCGGGGGCGGGAGCGAGACCCAGTACTTC. Residues: CASSSSGGGSETQYF.

The V call is TRBV29-1, the J call TRBJ1-1, with unresolved D. Germline CDR1 reads SQVTM; CDR2 reads ANQGSEA. This CDR3 contains 13 residues. Trimming took off 7 bases at V and 7 bases at J, with 19 bases between the two ends. For the CDR3, the DNA is TGCAGCGCGAGCACCGGACCGGGGAGTGAAGCTTTCTTT. It specifies CSASTGPGSEAFF.

The rearrangement joins TRBV28 to TRBJ1-6; no reliable D call. CDR3 length equals 14 residues. V lost 6 bases to trimming and J lost 5 bases, with 11 bases between them. Germline-derived CDR1 and CDR2 are MDHEN and SYDVKM. The CDR3 protein is CASRPGTDNSPLHF. The DNA for the CDR3 is TGTGCCAGCAGGCCGGGAACCGATAATTCACCCCTCCACTTT.

This clone was seen once. V and J are TRBV10-3 and TRBJ2-5; 10 nucleotides align to TRBD1. CDR1 is ENHRY, CDR2 SYGVKD, per germline. There are 14 residues in the CDR3. With 5 bases clipped from V and 3 bases from J, the junction kept 3 bases outside the gene matches. CDR3 region: CAISSGQGEETQYF. The CDR3, as DNA: TGTGCCATCAGTTCCGGACAGGGGGAAGAGACCCAGTACTTC.

This chain links TRBV5-1 with TRBJ1-2; D may be TRBD1 (5 bases). With 4 bases removed from V and 8 bases from J, the gap between germline ends came to 21 bases. The germline CDR1 and CDR2 sequences are SGHRS and YFSETQ. The CDR3 extends over 15 amino acids. CDR3 in DNA: TGCGCCAGCAGCAAAGAAGGGGCGTCTTACGAGGGCTACACCTTC. Translation gives CASSKEGASYEGYTF.

The genes are TRBV29-1 and TRBJ2-3; 7 bases are shared with TRBD1. Germline loops: CDR1 SQVTM, CDR2 ANQGSEA. V shed 7 bases and J 1 base; nucleotides not matched to a gene: 8. The CDR3 totals 14 residues. CDR3 loop: CSALGTVGTDTQYF. The CDR3 nucleotides are TGCAGCGCCCTCGGGACAGTCGGCACAGATACGCAGTATTTT.

The chain carries TRBV27 and TRBJ1-2; TRBD1 agrees at 8 bases. Germline CDR1 reads MNHEY; CDR2 reads SMNVEV (reference sequence). CDR3 length: 12 amino acids. V shed 8 bases and J 8 bases; nucleotides not matched to a gene: 7. The CDR3 DNA sequence: TGTGCCAGCCGACAGGGGATGGGGGGCTACACCTTC. This encodes CASRQGMGGYTF.

The gene calls are TRBV2 and TRBJ2-7; 8 bases are shared with TRBD1. The CDR3 has 14 amino acids. V trimming: 6 bases; J trimming: 3 bases; junction bases outside the gene matches: 7. Per germline, CDR1 SNHLY and CDR2 FYNNEI. This chain's CDR3 is CASSFIGQGYEQYF. CDR3 nucleotide sequence: TGTGCCAGCAGCTTCATCGGACAGGGCTACGAGCAGTACTTC.

This clone was picked up a small number of times. The V and J genes are TRBV6-4 and TRBJ2-1, with a possible D match to TRBD2 (7 bases). The CDR3 is made up of 14 amino acids. V shed 3 bases and J shed 8 bases, with 14 bases lying between them. Per germline, CDR1 MRHNA and CDR2 SNTAGT. The CDR3 loop is CASSEGGGGDEQFF. The CDR3 DNA sequence: TGTGCCAGCAGTGAAGGGGGGGGTGGGGATGAGCAGTTCTTC.

The chain carries TRBV7-2 and TRBJ1-1; the D gene is possibly TRBD1 (5 bases). CDR3 size: 15 residues. Germline assignment: CDR1 SGHTA and CDR2 FQGNSA. V lost 5 bases to trimming and J lost 1 base, with 14 bases between them. The CDR3 bases are TGTGCCAGCAGCCTCATTCCGGGGGGGAACACTGAAGCTTTCTTT. This encodes CASSLIPGGNTEAFF.

V is TRBV30 and J is TRBJ2-7; 9 nucleotides agree with TRBD2. Looked up from germline, CDR1 is GTSNPN and CDR2 is SVGIG (reference sequence). The CDR3 spans 15 residues. Trimming removed 0 bases from V and 5 bases from J; junction bases left unmatched: 8. The DNA of the CDR3 is TGTGCCTGGAGTGTCCGGCGGGGGGGCTTCCACGAGCAGTACTTC. Translating gives CAWSVRRGGFHEQYF.

The V gene is TRBV19, the J gene TRBJ2-7; 9 bases are a match to TRBD1. V shed 8 bases, J shed 1 base, and the junction held 9 bases outside the gene matches. CDR1 is LNHDA and CDR2 is SQIVND in the germline V gene (reference sequence). This CDR3 is built from 15 residues. The CDR3 nucleotides are TGTGCCAGTGGTACCGGGACAGGGACTTCCTACGAGCAGTACTTC. Protein sequence: CASGTGTGTSYEQYF. Together with reference TRBV19 and TRBJ2-7, the CDR3 gives the full variable domain: DGGITQSPKYLFRKEGQNVTLSCEQNLNHDAMYWYRQDPGQGLRLIYYSQIVNDFQKGDIAEGYSVSREKKESFPLTVTSAQKNPTAFYLCASGTGTGTSYEQYFGPGTRLTVT.

This rearrangement joins TRBV28 to TRBJ2-1; 9 bases are shared with TRBD1. The CDR3 sequence is 15 residues long. Germline lookup yields CDR1 MDHEN and CDR2 SYDVKM. Unmatched junction bases numbered 5, after V lost 6 bases and J lost 2 bases. The CDR3 here is CASSLDRGPYNEQFF. The CDR3 DNA reads as TGTGCCAGCAGCCTGGACAGGGGCCCCTACAATGAGCAGTTCTTC.

This chain uses TRBV2 with TRBJ2-7, with a tentative D call TRBD1 (6 bases). Per germline, CDR1 SNHLY and CDR2 FYNNEI. V gave up 5 bases and J gave up 4 bases, with 18 bases separating them. The CDR3 totals 15 residues. In DNA, the CDR3 is TGTGCCAGCAGTTTCGACAGGATCGGCGGGTACGAGCAGTACTTC. It yields the protein CASSFDRIGGYEQYF. Using reference TRBV2 and TRBJ2-7 for the parts outside the CDR3, the full variable domain is EPEVTQTPSHQVTQMGQEVILRCVPISNHLYFYWYRQILGQKVEFLVSFYNNEISEKSEIFDDQFSVERPDGSNFTLKIRSTKLEDSAMYFCASSFDRIGGYEQYFGPGTRLTVT.

The chain's CDR3 is CASSSIGGPDDGELFF. DNA for the CDR3: TGTGCCAGCAGCTCAATCGGGGGGCCAGATGACGGGGAGCTGTTTTTT. The chain carries TRBV7-8 and TRBJ2-2; a possible D gene is TRBD2 (7 bases). This CDR3 contains 16 residues. V dropped 4 bases and J dropped 7 bases, with 19 bases sitting between them. Germline loops: CDR1 SGHVS, CDR2 FQNEAQ.

The rearrangement joins TRBV6-6 to TRBJ1-4; tentatively, D is TRBD1 (6 bases). The CDR3 extends over 13 amino acids. In germline, CDR1 is MNHNY, CDR2 SVGAGI (reference sequence). V shed 6 bases and J shed 6 bases, with 11 bases lying between them. The CDR3 loop is CASSRGGDEKLFF. In DNA form, the CDR3 reads TGTGCCAGCAGCCGAGGGGGGGATGAAAAACTGTTTTTT.

The chain uses TRBV5-4 and TRBJ2-3; TRBD1 aligns across 7 bases. The CDR3 loop spans 13 amino acids. The V and J ends lost 1 base and 4 bases, in that order; junction bases with no gene match: 0. Germline V CDR1 and CDR2: SGHNT, YYREEE (reference sequence). The CDR3 is CASSLTGADTQYF. The CDR3 coding sequence is TGTGCCAGCAGCTTGACAGGGGCAGATACGCAGTATTTT. Combining the CDR3 with reference TRBV5-4 and TRBJ2-3 gives the whole variable domain ETGVTQSPTHLIKTRGQQVTLRCSSQSGHNTVSWYQQALGQGPQFIFQYYREEENGRGNFPPRFSGLQFPNYSSELNVNALELDDSALYLCASSLTGADTQYFGPGTRLTVL.

This clone was seen once. This chain joins TRBV7-9 and TRBJ2-5, with D tentatively TRBD2 (7 bases). The end of the DNA aligns better with TRBJ2-7, so the J call may be wrong. From germline, CDR1 is SEHNR and CDR2 FQNEAQ (reference sequence). The CDR3 is 16 residues long. CDR3 region: CASSLRAGASSYEQYF. Written as DNA, the CDR3 is TGTGCCAGCAGCCTCCGCGCGGGGGCGAGCTCCTACGAGCAGTACTTC.

CDR3 loop: CASSWAEKFAGYTF. CDR3 nucleotides: TGTGCCAGCAGCTGGGCAGAAAAGTTCGCTGGCTACACCTTC. The rearrangement joins TRBV2 to TRBJ1-2, with D uncertain. Per the germline V gene, CDR1 is SNHLY and CDR2 is FYNNEI. The CDR3 covers 14 residues. V lost 6 bases and J lost 7, with 18 bases in between.

The chain uses TRBV10-3 and TRBJ1-5, with 7 bases lining up with TRBD1. Germline assignment: CDR1 ENHRY and CDR2 SYGVKD. The trim removed 10 bases at V and 6 bases at J, leaving 9 bases unmatched. CDR3 size: 13 residues. This CDR3 reads CATRNRGAQPQHF. The CDR3 DNA reads TGTGCCACCAGAAACAGGGGAGCTCAGCCCCAGCATTTT.

Concerning this clone itself: Additional DNA sequences in this sample encode the identical CDR3. The rearrangement joins TRBV6-5 to TRBJ2-1; D is possibly TRBD1 (5 bases). The CDR3 length is 13 residues. Trimming left V 6 bases short and J 5 bases short, with 11 bases between. The germline V gene has CDR1 MNHEY and CDR2 SVGAGI. CDR3 residues: CASRQETNNEQFF. CDR3 sequence (DNA): TGTGCCAGCAGACAGGAGACCAACAATGAGCAGTTCTTC.

The chain uses TRBV6-6 and TRBJ2-7, with TRBD1 identical over 11 bases. V lost 6 bases to trimming and J lost 2 bases; unmatched junction nucleotides: 9. Germline V gene data show CDR1 as MNHNY and CDR2 as SVGAGI (reference sequence). This CDR3 spans 16 amino acids. The CDR3 reads CASSFHPGQGAYEQYF. Here the CDR3 DNA reads TGTGCCAGCAGCTTTCATCCGGGACAGGGGGCCTACGAGCAGTACTTC.

The chain recombines TRBV5-1 with TRBJ1-2; no clear D. This CDR3 is 14 amino acids long. The V and J ends lost 0 bases and 4 bases respectively, with 10 bases between them. Per the germline V gene, CDR1 is SGHRS and CDR2 is YFSETQ. The CDR3 nucleotides read TGCGCCAGCAGCTTGGAATTGGTGAGCTATGGCTACACCTTC. It codes for CASSLELVSYGYTF.

The chain is built from TRBV30 and TRBJ1-1; no definite D call. This CDR3 is 13 amino acids long. From germline, CDR1 is GTSNPN and CDR2 SVGIG (reference sequence). The V end lost 2 bases, the J end lost 0 bases, and 7 bases lay between the germline ends. CDR3 bases: TGTGCCTGGAGTACAGAGTTGAACACTGAAGCTTTCTTT. Amino acids: CAWSTELNTEAFF.

V and J are TRBV27 and TRBJ1-2, with 10 nucleotides matching TRBD1. Trimming cost V 5 bases and J 4 bases; bases outside gene matches: 7. The CDR3 has 15 amino acids. The germline gives CDR1 MNHEY, CDR2 SMNVEV (reference sequence). Here the CDR3 DNA reads TGTGCCAGCAGTATTGCCCGGGACAGGGGCTATGGCTACACCTTC. This codes for CASSIARDRGYGYTF.

This chain joins TRBV6-1 and TRBJ1-4, with D possibly TRBD1 on 6 matching bases. The CDR3 extends over 15 amino acids. V lost 2 bases, J lost 16 bases, and 23 bases lay in between. The germline CDR1 and CDR2 sequences are MNHNS and SASEGT. In nucleotides, the CDR3 is TGTGCCAGCAGTGAAAGAGGACGGACAGCAGGGGTACGGTTTTTT. Protein product: CASSERGRTAGVRFF.

The count of this clone is one. V gene TRBV19 combines with J gene TRBJ1-5; D is perhaps TRBD1 (5 bases). The CDR3 runs to 15 residues. Trimming shortened V by 1 base and J by 8 bases, and 15 bases separated the two germline ends. Looked up from germline, CDR1 is LNHDA and CDR2 is SQIVND (reference sequence). The CDR3 nucleotides read TGTGCCAGTAGTATAGGGGGCGGGCCGGGGGAGCCCCAGCATTTT. This translates into CASSIGGGPGEPQHF.